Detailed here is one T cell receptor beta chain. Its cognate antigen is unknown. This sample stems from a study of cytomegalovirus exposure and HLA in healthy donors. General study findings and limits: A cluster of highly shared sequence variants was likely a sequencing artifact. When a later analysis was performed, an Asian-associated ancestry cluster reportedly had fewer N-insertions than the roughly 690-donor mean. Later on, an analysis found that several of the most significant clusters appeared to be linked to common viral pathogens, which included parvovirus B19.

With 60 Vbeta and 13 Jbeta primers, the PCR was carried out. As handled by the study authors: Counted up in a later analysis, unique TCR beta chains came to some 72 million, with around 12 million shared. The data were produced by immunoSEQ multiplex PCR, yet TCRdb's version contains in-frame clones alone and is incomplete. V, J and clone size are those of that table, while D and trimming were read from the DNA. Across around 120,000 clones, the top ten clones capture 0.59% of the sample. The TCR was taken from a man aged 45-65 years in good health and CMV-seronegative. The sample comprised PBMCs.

CDR3 protein: CASGDNEETQYF. CDR3 nucleotide sequence: TGTGCCAGCGGCGATAATGAAGAGACCCAGTACTTC. V usage is TRBV9 and J usage is TRBJ2-5; D uncertain. The ends were cut back, 7 bases at V and 3 bases at J, with 10 bases in the middle. In germline, CDR1 is SGDLS, CDR2 YYNGEE. The CDR3 sequence is 12 residues long.